The sequence of this T cell receptor (beta chain) was determined in a study of T cells after yellow fever vaccination. Germline CDR1 DFQATT, CDR2 SNEGSKA (reference sequence). V lost 6 bases to trimming and J lost 3 bases, with 14 bases between them. The CDR3 is 14 residues long. This clonotype was counted at least ten times. The authors made TCR cDNA by 5'RACE template switching, adding a universal primer site and UMIs. Using its own MiXCR run on the 5' RACE reads, TCRdb lists one record per CDR3 protein. The sample carries under 90,000 distinct CDR3 sequences, more than 6.5% recorded once. This sequence joins TRBV20-1 and TRBJ2-2; tentatively, D is TRBD1 or TRBD2 (5 bases each). This TCR was sampled from a man in his late teens or twenties who received the YFV17D yellow fever vaccine. The sample in question was CD8+ T cells sorted from PBMCs, obtained more than 35 days after the first yellow fever vaccination. This CDR3 reads CSAWDLRDTGELFF. The DNA for the CDR3 is TGCAGTGCCTGGGACCTTAGGGACACCGGGGAGCTGTTTTTT.